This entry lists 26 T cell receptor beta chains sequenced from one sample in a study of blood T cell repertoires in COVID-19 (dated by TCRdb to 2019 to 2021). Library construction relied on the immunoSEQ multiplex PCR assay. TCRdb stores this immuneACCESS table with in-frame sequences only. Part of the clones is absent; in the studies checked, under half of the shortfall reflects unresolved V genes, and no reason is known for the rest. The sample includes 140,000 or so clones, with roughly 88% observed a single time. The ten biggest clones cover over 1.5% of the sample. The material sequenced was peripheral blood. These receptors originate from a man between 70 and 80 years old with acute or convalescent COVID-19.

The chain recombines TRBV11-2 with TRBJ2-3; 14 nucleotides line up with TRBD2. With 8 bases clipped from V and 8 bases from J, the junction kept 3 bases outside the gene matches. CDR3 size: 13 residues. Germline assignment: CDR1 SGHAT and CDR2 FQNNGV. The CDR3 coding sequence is TGTGCCAGCGGGACTAGCGGGGGAGGTACGCAGTATTTT. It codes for CASGTSGGGTQYF.

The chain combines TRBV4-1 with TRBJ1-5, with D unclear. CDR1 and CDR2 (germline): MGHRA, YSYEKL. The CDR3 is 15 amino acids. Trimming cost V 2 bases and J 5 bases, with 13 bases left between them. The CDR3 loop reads CASSQRGRGDQPQHF. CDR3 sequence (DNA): TGCGCCAGCAGCCAAAGAGGGAGAGGTGATCAGCCCCAGCATTTT.

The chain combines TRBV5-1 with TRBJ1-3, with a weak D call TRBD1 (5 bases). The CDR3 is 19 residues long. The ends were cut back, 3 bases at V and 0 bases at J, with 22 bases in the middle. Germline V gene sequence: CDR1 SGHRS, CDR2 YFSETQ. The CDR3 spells CASSSGAAGRWSSGNTIYF. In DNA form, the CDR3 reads TGCGCCAGCAGCTCTGGGGCGGCAGGACGATGGAGCTCTGGAAACACCATATATTTT.

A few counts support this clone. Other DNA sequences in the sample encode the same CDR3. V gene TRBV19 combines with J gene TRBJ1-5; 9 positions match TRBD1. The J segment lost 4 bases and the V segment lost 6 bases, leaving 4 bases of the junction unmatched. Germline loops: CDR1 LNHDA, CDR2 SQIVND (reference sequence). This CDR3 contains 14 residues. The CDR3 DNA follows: TGTGCCAGTAGCTCGACAGGGGGAAATCAGCCCCAGCATTTT. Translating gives CASSSTGGNQPQHF.

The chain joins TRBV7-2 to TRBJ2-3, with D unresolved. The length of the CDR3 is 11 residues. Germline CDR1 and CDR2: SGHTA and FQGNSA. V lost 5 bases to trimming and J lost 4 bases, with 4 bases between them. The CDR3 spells CASSRADTQYF. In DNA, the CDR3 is TGTGCCAGCAGCCGAGCAGATACGCAGTATTTT.

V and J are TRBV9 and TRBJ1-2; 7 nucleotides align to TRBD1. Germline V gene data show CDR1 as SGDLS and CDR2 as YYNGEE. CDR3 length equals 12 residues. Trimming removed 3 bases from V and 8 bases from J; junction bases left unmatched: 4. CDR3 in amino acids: CASSGGGGGYTF. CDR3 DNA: TGTGCCAGCAGCGGAGGGGGCGGGGGCTACACCTTC.

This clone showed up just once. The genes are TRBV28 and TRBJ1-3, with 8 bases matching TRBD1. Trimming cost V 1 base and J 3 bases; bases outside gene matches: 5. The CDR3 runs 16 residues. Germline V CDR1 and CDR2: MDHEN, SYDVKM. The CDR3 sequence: CASSLFQGALGNTIYF. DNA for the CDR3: TGTGCCAGCAGTTTATTCCAGGGGGCTCTTGGAAACACCATATATTTT.

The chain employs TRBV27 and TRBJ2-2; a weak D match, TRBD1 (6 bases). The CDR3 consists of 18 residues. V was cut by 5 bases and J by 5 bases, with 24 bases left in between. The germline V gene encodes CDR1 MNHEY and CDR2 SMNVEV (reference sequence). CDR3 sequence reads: CASSLGTHLDLETGELFF. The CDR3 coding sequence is TGTGCCAGCAGTCTCGGGACACACCTTGACTTGGAGACCGGGGAGCTGTTTTTT.

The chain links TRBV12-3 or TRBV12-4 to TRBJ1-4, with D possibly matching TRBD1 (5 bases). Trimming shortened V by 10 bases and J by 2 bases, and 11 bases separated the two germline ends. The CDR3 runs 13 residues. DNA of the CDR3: TGTGCCATCCAGGGTAATACTAATGAAAAACTGTTTTTT. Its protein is CAIQGNTNEKLFF.

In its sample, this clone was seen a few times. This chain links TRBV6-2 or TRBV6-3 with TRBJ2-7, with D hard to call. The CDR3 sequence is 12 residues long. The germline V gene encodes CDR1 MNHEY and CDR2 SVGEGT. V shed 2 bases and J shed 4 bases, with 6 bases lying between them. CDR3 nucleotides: TGTGCCAGCAGTTACCCCTTGTACGAGCAGTACTTC. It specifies CASSYPLYEQYF.

The CDR3 protein is CASRDQGTGELFF. CDR3 nucleotide sequence: TGTGCCAGCAGGGACCAGGGCACCGGGGAGCTGTTTTTT. The genes are TRBV2 and TRBJ2-2; D might be TRBD1 (5 bases). Germline CDR1 is SNHLY and CDR2 is FYNNEI. The CDR3 is 13 amino acids. Trimming removed 6 bases at V and 4 bases at J, with 9 bases between.

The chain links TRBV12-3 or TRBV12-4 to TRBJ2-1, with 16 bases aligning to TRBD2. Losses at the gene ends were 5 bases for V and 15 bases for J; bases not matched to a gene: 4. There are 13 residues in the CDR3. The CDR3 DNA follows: TGTGCCAGCAGTGGGACTAGCGGGGGGGCCGGGTTCTTC. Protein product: CASSGTSGGAGFF.

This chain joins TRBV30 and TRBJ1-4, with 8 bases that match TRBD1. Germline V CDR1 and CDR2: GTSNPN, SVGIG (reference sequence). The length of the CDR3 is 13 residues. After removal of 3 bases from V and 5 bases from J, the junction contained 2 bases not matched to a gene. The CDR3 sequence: CAWRGQVNEKLFF. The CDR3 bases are TGTGCCTGGAGGGGACAGGTGAATGAAAAACTGTTTTTT. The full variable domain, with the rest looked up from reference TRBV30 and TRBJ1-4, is SQTIHQWPATLVQPVGSPLSLECTVEGTSNPNLYWYRQAAGRGLQLLFYSVGIGQISSEVPQNLSASRPQDRQFILSSKKLLLSDSGFYLCAWRGQVNEKLFFGSGTQLSVL.

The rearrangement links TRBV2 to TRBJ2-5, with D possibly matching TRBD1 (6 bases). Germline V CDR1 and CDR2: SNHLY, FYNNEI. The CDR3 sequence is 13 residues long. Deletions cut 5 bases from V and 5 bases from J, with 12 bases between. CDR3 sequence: CASSRDTVETQYF. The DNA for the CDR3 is TGTGCCAGCAGTCGGGACACCGTGGAGACCCAGTACTTC.

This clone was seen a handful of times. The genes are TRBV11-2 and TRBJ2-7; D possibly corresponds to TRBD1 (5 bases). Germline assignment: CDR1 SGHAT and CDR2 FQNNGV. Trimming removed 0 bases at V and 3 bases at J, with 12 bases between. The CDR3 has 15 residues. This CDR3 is CASSLEAGFFYEQYF. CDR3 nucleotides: TGTGCCAGCAGCTTAGAGGCAGGGTTTTTCTACGAGCAGTACTTC.

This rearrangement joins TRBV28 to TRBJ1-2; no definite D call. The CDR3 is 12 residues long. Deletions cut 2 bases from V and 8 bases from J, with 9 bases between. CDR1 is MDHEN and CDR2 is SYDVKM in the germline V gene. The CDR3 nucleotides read TGTGCCAGCAGTTTACGGGAGAAGGGCTACACCTTC. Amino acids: CASSLREKGYTF.

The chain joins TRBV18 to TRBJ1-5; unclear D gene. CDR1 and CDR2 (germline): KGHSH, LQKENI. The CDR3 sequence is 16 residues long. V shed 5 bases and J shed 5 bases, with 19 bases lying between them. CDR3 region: CASSSDMGRPYQPQHF. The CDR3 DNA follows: TGTGCCAGCTCATCCGATATGGGGAGGCCGTATCAGCCCCAGCATTTT.

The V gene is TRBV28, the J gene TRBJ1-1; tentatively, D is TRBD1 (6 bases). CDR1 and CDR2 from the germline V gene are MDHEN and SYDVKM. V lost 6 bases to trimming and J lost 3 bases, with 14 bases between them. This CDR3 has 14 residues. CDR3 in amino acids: CASSGAGEYTEAFF. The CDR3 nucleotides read TGTGCCAGCAGCGGGGCAGGGGAATACACTGAAGCTTTCTTT.

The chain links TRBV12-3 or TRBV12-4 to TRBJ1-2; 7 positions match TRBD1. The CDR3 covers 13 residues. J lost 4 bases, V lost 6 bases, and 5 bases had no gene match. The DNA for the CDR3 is TGTGCCAGCAGCCGACAGGGAGTCTATGGCTACACCTTC. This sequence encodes CASSRQGVYGYTF.

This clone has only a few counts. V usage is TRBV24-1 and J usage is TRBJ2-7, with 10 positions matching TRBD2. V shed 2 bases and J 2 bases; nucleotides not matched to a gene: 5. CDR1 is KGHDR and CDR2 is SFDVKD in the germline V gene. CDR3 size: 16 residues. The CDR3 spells CATSDSTSGRPYEQYF. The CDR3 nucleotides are TGTGCCACCAGTGATTCGACTAGCGGGCGTCCCTACGAGCAGTACTTC.

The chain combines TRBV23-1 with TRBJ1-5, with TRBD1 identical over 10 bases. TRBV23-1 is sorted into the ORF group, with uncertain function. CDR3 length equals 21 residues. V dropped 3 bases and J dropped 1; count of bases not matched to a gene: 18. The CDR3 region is CASSQSTGDRGRLYSNQPQHF. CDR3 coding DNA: TGCGCCAGCAGTCAGTCAACTGGGGACAGGGGCCGTTTATACAGCAATCAGCCCCAGCATTTT.

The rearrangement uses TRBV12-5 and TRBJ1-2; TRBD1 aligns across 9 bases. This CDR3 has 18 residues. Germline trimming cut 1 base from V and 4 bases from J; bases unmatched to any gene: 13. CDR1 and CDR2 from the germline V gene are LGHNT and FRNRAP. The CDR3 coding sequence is TGTGCTAGTGGTTTGGGGTCGAAACGGACAGGGGAGGCCTATGGCTACACCTTC. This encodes CASGLGSKRTGEAYGYTF.

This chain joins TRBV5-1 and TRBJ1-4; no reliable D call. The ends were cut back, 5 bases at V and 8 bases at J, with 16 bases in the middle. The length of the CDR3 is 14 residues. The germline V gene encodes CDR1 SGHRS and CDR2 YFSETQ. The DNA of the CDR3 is TGCGCCAGCAGACCCGGGTTATCGGGAGAAAAACTGTTTTTT. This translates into CASRPGLSGEKLFF.

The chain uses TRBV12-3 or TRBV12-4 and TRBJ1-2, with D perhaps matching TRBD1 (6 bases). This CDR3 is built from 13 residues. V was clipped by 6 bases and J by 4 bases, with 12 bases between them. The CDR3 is CASSQGRTYGYTF. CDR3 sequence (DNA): TGTGCCAGCAGCCAGGGGCGGACCTATGGCTACACCTTC.

The CDR3 protein is CASSLGQDSLLNEKLFF. The CDR3 nucleotides read TGCGCCAGCAGCTTGGGGCAGGACTCTCTCCTTAATGAAAAACTGTTTTTT. This chain links TRBV5-1 with TRBJ1-4; D is unresolved. This CDR3 is built from 17 residues. With 0 bases removed from V and 4 bases from J, the gap between germline ends came to 16 bases. Per the germline V gene, CDR1 is SGHRS and CDR2 is YFSETQ.

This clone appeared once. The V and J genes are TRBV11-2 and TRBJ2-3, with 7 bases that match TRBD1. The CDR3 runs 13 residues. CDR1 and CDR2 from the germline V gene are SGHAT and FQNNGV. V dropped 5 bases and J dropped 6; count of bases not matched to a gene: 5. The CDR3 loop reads CASSATGVDTQYF. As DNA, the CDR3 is TGTGCCAGCAGCGCAACAGGGGTGGATACGCAGTATTTT.